This TCR beta chain was captured in a study of T cells in Graves' hyperthyroidism and ophthalmopathy. This CDR3 spans 15 amino acids. With 1 base removed from V and 0 bases from J, the gap between germline ends came to 10 bases. Germline V CDR1 and CDR2: SGHNT, YENEEA. The CDR3 regions of TCR beta were amplified from RNA transcripts. TCR CDR3 regions were first amplified by RT-PCR with HTBI primers. TCRdb reanalysed the multiplex PCR reads using MiXCR and keeps one entry per CDR3 protein. The sample shows about 300,000 distinct CDR3 sequences, 25% to 30% of them seen only once. This clonotype has ten or more counts.

Sequencing was carried out using blood. V and J are TRBV11-3 and TRBJ2-7; D call uncertain. The sequence derives from a man between 35 and 55 years old with Graves' hyperthyroidism that later progressed to Graves' ophthalmopathy. The chain's CDR3 is CASSLVTSSSYEQYF. CDR3 sequence (DNA): TGTGCCAGCAGCTTAGTCACGTCGAGCTCCTACGAGCAGTACTTC.